This T cell receptor beta chain was captured by sequencing in a study of molecular identifiers for immune sequencing clone quantification. TCRdb passed the PCR reads through MiXCR, listing each CDR3 protein once. The sample has over 100,000 distinct CDR3 sequences; 30% to 45% are singletons. Regarding this clonotype: A junction end diverges from the germline sequence, so it may reflect a read error.

In germline, CDR1 is LGHNA, CDR2 YSLEER. CDR3 length: 13 amino acids. Naive CD8 T cells were sorted as CD8+CD4-CCR7+CD45RA+. This rearrangement joins TRBV4-3 to TRBJ2-2; D is possibly TRBD2 (7 bases). The source material was naive CD8+ T cells from blood, with Jurkat cell RNA spiked in. The subset here: FACS-sorted CD8+CD4-CCR7+CD45RA+ naive T cells. The sequence came from a human donor in good health. Some libraries in this study had Jurkat cell RNA spiked in. In nucleotides, the CDR3 is TGCGCCAGCAGCCAACGGGGGGCCGGGGAGCTGTATTTT. As protein: CASSQRGAGELYF.